The sequence of this T cell receptor (beta chain) was determined in a study of blood T cell repertoires in COVID-19. Study summary: The United States, Italy and Spain were the sources of the acute and convalescent COVID-19 samples. Sample material is recorded as cDNA or gDNA derived from T cells, B-cell-depleted T cells, or PBMCs.

CDR3 length: 13 residues. Germline-derived CDR1 and CDR2 are SEHNR and FQNEAQ (reference sequence). Trimming pared 7 bases from V and 1 base from J, leaving 10 bases between. Under the authors' procedure: Amplification of reference gene primers provided the estimated nucleated cell counts. Clones were read by immunoSEQ multiplex PCR, and TCRdb kept only the in-frame ones, dropping some. V and J calls and clone size are those listed in that table; D and trimming were worked out from the DNA. The sample records about 230,000 clones, around 83% being singletons. The gene calls are TRBV7-9 and TRBJ1-1, with no clear D. The sequence was collected from a woman aged 50 to 65 with acute or convalescent COVID-19. The sample taken for sequencing was peripheral blood. This CDR3 is CASTSNRNTEAFF. For the CDR3, the DNA is TGTGCCAGCACCTCCAATAGGAACACTGAAGCTTTCTTT.